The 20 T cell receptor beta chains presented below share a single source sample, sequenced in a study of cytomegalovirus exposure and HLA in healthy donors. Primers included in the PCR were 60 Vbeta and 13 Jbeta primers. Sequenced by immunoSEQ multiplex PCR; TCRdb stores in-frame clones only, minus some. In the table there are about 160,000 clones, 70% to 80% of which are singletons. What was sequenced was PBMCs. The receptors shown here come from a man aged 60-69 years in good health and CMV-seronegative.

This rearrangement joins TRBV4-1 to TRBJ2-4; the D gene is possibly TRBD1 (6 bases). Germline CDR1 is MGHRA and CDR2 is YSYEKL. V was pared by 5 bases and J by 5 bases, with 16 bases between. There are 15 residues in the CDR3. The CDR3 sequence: CASSSTNRDENIQYF. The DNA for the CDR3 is TGCGCCAGCAGCTCAACTAACAGGGATGAAAACATTCAGTACTTC.

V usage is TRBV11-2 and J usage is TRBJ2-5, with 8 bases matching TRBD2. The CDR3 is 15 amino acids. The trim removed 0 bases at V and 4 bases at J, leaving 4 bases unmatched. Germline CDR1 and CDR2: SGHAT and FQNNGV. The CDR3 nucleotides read TGTGCCAGCAGCTTAGAATCCGGGGGGGCAGAGACCCAGTACTTC. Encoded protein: CASSLESGGAETQYF.

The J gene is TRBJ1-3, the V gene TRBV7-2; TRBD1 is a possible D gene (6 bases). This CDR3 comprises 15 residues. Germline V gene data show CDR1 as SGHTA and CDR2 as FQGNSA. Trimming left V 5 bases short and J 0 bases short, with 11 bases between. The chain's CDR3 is CASSLQGLSGNTIYF. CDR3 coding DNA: TGTGCCAGCAGCCTACAGGGCCTCTCTGGAAACACCATATATTTT.

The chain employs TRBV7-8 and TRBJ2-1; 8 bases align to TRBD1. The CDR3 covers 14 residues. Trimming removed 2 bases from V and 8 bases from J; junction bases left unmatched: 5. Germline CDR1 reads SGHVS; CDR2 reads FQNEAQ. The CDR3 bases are TGTGCCAGCAGCTTACGACAGGGGCGCGATGAGCAGTTCTTC. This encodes CASSLRQGRDEQFF.

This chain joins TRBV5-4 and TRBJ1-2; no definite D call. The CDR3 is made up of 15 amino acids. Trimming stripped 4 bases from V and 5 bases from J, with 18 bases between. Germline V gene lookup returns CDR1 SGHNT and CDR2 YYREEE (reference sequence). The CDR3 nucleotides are TGTGCCAGCAGCCCTCGTGGCCAGTCCCGATATGGCTACACCTTC. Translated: CASSPRGQSRYGYTF.

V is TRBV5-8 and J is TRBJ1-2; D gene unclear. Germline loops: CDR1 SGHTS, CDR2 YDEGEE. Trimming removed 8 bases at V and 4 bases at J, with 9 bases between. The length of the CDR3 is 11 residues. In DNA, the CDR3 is TGTGCCAGTTCCACAGCCTATGGCTACACCTTC. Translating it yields CASSTAYGYTF. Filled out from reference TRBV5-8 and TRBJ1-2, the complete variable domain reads EAGVTQSPTHLIKTRGQQATLRCSPISGHTSVYWYQQALGLGLQFLLWYDEGEERNRGNFPPRFSGRQFPNYSSELNVNALELEDSALYLCASSTAYGYTFGSGTRLTVV.

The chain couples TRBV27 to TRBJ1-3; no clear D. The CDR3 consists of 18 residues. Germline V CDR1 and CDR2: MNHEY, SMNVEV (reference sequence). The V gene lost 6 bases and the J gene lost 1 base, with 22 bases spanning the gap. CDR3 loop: CASSPPGSLKASGNTIYF. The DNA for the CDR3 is TGTGCCAGCAGCCCACCCGGCTCACTTAAAGCGTCTGGAAACACCATATATTTT.

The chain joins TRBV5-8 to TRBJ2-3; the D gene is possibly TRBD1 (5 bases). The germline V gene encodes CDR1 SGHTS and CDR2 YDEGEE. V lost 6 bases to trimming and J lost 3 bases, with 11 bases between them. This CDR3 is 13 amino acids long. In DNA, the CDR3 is TGTGCCAGCATTTACAGGTCGACAGATACGCAGTATTTT. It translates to CASIYRSTDTQYF.

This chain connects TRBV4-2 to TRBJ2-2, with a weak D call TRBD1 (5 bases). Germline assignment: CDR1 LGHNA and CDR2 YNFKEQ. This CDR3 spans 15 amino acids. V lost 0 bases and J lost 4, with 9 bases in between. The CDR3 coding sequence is TGTGCCAGCAGCCAAGAGGGGCGGAGCACCGGGGAGCTGTTTTTT. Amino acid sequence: CASSQEGRSTGELFF.

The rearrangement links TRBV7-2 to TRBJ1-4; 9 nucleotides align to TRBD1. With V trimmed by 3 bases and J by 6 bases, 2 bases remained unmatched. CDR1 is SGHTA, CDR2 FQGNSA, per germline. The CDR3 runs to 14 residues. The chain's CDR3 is CASSFWTGDEKLFF. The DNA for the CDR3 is TGTGCCAGCAGCTTCTGGACAGGGGATGAAAAACTGTTTTTT. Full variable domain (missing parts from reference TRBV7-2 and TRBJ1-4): GAGVSQSPSNKVTEKGKDVELRCDPISGHTALYWYRQSLGQGLEFLIYFQGNSAPDKSGLPSDRFSAERTGGSVSTLTIQRTQQEDSAVYLCASSFWTGDEKLFFGSGTQLSVL.

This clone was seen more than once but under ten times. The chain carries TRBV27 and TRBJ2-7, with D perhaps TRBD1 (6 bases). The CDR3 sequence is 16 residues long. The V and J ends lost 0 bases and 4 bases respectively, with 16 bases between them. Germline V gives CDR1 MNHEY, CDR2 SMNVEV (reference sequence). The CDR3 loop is CASSLSKGHTLYEQYF. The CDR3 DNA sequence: TGTGCCAGCAGTTTATCGAAGGGACACACCTTATACGAGCAGTACTTC.

The CDR3 is CASSLRLAGDQETQYF. Written as DNA, the CDR3 is TGTGCCAGCAGTTTACGACTAGCGGGGGACCAAGAGACCCAGTACTTC. The chain employs TRBV27 and TRBJ2-5, with 12 bases fitting TRBD2. The CDR3 is made up of 16 amino acids. The germline V gene has CDR1 MNHEY and CDR2 SMNVEV (reference sequence). J lost 0 bases, V lost 2 bases, and 1 base had no gene match.

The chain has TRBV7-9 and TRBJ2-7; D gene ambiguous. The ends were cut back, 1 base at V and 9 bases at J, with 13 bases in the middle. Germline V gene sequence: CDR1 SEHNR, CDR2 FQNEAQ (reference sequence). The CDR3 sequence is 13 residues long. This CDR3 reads CASSLELHTGQYF. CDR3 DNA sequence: TGTGCCAGCAGCTTAGAACTCCACACGGGGCAGTACTTC. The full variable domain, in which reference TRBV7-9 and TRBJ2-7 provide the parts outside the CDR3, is DTGVSQNPRHKITKRGQNVTFRCDPISEHNRLYWYRQTLGQGPEFLTYFQNEAQLEKSRLLSDRFSAERPKGSFSTLEIQRTEQGDSAMYLCASSLELHTGQYFGPGTRLTVT.

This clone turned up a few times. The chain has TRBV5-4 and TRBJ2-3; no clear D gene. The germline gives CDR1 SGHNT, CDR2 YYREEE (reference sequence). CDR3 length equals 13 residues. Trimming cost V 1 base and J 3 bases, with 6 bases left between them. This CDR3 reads CASSLTPTDTQYF. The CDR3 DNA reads TGTGCCAGCAGCTTGACTCCAACAGATACGCAGTATTTT.

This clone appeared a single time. CDR3 DNA sequence: TGTGCCAGCAGCTTGGTGGTCATGAGAGGCCAGCCCCAGCATTTT. As protein: CASSLVVMRGQPQHF. J is TRBJ1-5 and V is TRBV5-8; D call uncertain. V lost 0 bases and J lost 7, with 14 bases in between. Germline assignment: CDR1 SGHTS and CDR2 YDEGEE. The CDR3 has 15 amino acids.

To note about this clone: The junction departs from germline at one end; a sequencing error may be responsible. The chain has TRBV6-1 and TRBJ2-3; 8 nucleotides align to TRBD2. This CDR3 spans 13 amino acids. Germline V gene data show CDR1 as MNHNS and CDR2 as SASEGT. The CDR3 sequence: CVSLREGPDTQYF. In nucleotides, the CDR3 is TGTGTCAGCCTCCGGGAGGGCCCAGATACGCAGTATTTT.

The CDR3 sequence is CASSVAPGDRVMVGELFF. The CDR3 DNA reads TGTGCCAGCAGCGTAGCCCCGGGGGACAGGGTGATGGTCGGGGAGCTGTTTTTT. The gene calls are TRBV9 and TRBJ2-2, with TRBD1 identical over 9 bases. Trimming removed 0 bases from V and 7 bases from J; junction bases left unmatched: 13. The CDR3 totals 18 residues. Germline V CDR1 and CDR2: SGDLS, YYNGEE.

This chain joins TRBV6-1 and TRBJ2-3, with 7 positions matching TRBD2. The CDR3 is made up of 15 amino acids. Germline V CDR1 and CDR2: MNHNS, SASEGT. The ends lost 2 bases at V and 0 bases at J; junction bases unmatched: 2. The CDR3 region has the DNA TGTGCCAGCAGTGAACCGGGACTAAGCACAGATACGCAGTATTTT. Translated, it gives CASSEPGLSTDTQYF.

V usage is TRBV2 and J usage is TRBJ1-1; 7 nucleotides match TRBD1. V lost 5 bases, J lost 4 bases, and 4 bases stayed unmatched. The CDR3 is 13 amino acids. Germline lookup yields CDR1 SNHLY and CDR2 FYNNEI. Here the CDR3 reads CASSLQGFTEAFF. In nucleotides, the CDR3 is TGTGCCAGCAGTTTACAGGGGTTCACTGAAGCTTTCTTT.

This CDR3 reads CASSSSPGQGGYEQYF. DNA of the CDR3: TGCGCCAGCAGCTCCTCCCCGGGACAGGGGGGCTACGAGCAGTACTTC. The gene calls are TRBV4-3 and TRBJ2-7; 11 bases fit TRBD1. With 5 bases clipped from V and 3 bases from J, the junction kept 9 bases outside the gene matches. Germline CDR1 reads LGHNA; CDR2 reads YSLEER. The CDR3 spans 16 residues.